What follows are 16 T cell receptor beta chains derived from one specimen sequenced in a study. Cells sorted as Tregs were CD4+, CD25+ and CD127-/low. Amplification of TRBV12-4/TRBJ1-2 clonotypes used adaptor-ligated barcode primers. TCRdb reprocessed the multiplex PCR reads with MiXCR, giving one entry per CDR3 protein. The sample has approximately 440 distinct CDR3 sequences, around 30% seen once; the top ten hold approximately 24%. Source material: tumor-infiltrating Tregs sorted from the breast tumor. These receptor sequences come from a female donor with breast cancer.

In its sample, this clonotype ranks as medium-sized. The CDR3 nucleotides read TGTGCCAGCAGTATAGTTGAAGACACTGAAGCTTTCTTT. This encodes CASSIVEDTEAFF. V gene TRBV12-3 or TRBV12-4 combines with J gene TRBJ1-1, with D unclear. The CDR3 is 13 residues long. Trimming pared 5 bases from V and 3 bases from J, leaving 10 bases between.

V usage is TRBV12-3 or TRBV12-4 and J usage is TRBJ1-2; D is perhaps TRBD1 (5 bases). The V end lost 0 bases, the J end lost 4 bases, and 15 bases lay between the germline ends. The CDR3 length is 16 residues. For the CDR3, the DNA is TGTGCCAGCAGTTTAGCGCTGACAGAGGGCATCTATGGCTACACCTTC. Its protein is CASSLALTEGIYGYTF.

This clonotype was detected a few times. The rearrangement joins TRBV12-3 or TRBV12-4 to TRBJ1-2; D is uncertain. This CDR3 has 12 residues. The CDR3 coding sequence is TGTGTTAGCAGTTTAGATCGGTATGGCTACACCTTC. Its protein is CVSSLDRYGYTF.

This clonotype was observed a few times. The J gene is TRBJ1-2, the V gene TRBV12-3 or TRBV12-4; D not resolved. Deletions cut 6 bases from V and 7 bases from J, with 12 bases between. This CDR3 comprises 12 residues. CDR3 amino acids: CASRRWRSGYTF. The CDR3 DNA is TGTGCCAGCAGGAGGTGGAGGTCTGGCTACACCTTC.

As to this clonotype: The final CDR3 position lacks the conserved phenylalanine or tryptophan, pointing to a likely read error. The chain employs TRBV12-3 or TRBV12-4 and TRBJ1-2; D is unresolved. The CDR3 loop spans 16 amino acids. V gave up 5 bases and J gave up 6 bases, with 22 bases separating them. The CDR3 loop reads CASSGRSRTVGNGYTS. CDR3 bases: TGTGCCAGCAGTGGGCGGAGTAGGACGGTCGGGAATGGCTACACCTCC.

This clonotype is judged hyperexpanded. The chain recombines TRBV12-3 or TRBV12-4 with TRBJ1-2; the D is unclear. Trimming took 5 bases from V and 4 from J, leaving 14 bases between them. This CDR3 region has 14 residues. CDR3 in amino acids: CASSRSTVLYGYTF. The CDR3 nucleotides are TGTGCCAGCAGTCGATCCACAGTACTCTATGGCTACACCTTC.

In this sample, this clonotype turned up a few times. The V and J genes are TRBV12-3 or TRBV12-4 and TRBJ1-2, with D possibly matching TRBD1 (5 bases). V was pared by 0 bases and J by 3 bases, with 14 bases between. CDR3 length: 16 residues. This CDR3 reads CASSLARWGAHYGYTF. The CDR3 DNA reads as TGTGCCAGCAGTTTAGCGCGGTGGGGCGCTCACTATGGCTACACCTTC.

This clonotype came up many times. The gene calls are TRBV12-3 or TRBV12-4 and TRBJ1-2; TRBD1 might be the D (6 bases). The CDR3 spans 13 residues. Trimming left V 6 bases short and J 5 bases short, with 13 bases between. Written as DNA, the CDR3 is TGTGCCAGCAGCTTTTACAGGGCATATGGCTACACCTTC. It codes for CASSFYRAYGYTF.

Note on this clonotype: This likely comes from a read error, as the CDR3 has no conserved phenylalanine or tryptophan at its end. V is TRBV12-3 or TRBV12-4 and J is TRBJ1-2, with 8 bases that match TRBD1. The CDR3 loop spans 12 amino acids. CDR3 loop: CASGLVGDRYTL. The CDR3 region has the DNA TGTGCCAGCGGTTTAGTCGGGGACAGGTACACCCTC.

The chain joins TRBV12-3 or TRBV12-4 to TRBJ1-2; 10 nucleotides match TRBD1. Trimming removed 10 bases from V and 5 bases from J; junction bases left unmatched: 4. This CDR3 spans 12 amino acids. CDR3 protein: CATRDRGYGYTF. The CDR3 DNA sequence: TGTGCCACCCGGGACAGGGGTTATGGCTACACCTTC.

In regard to this clonotype: A much larger clonotype is one base distant, so this may be a read error. The conserved final phenylalanine or tryptophan is absent from the CDR3, which likely points to a read error. This rearrangement joins TRBV12-3 or TRBV12-4 to TRBJ1-2; D may be TRBD1 (6 bases). The CDR3 is 13 residues long. Trimming pared 5 bases from V and 5 bases from J, leaving 12 bases between. The CDR3, as DNA: TGTGCCAGCAGTCTTTACAGGGCATATGGCTACACCCTC. It specifies CASSLYRAYGYTL.

About this clonotype itself: The conserved final phenylalanine or tryptophan is absent from the CDR3, which likely points to a read error. The limits of the CDR3 on the DNA are not certain, so only TCRdb's listed CDR3 is given. The chain has TRBV12-3 or TRBV12-4 and TRBJ1-2; the table's D call, TRBD1, has no DNA check behind it. The length of the CDR3 is 12 amino acids, counting both ends. The CDR3 region is CASTRDRESNTI.

The chain recombines TRBV12-3 or TRBV12-4 with TRBJ1-2; D not resolved. Trimming cost V 3 bases and J 2 bases, with 13 bases left between them. The CDR3 is 15 residues long. The CDR3 DNA reads as TGTGCCAGCAGTTTCTCCGGGGAACCGAACTATGGCTACACCTTC. Protein product: CASSFSGEPNYGYTF.

By share, this clonotype counts as large. J is TRBJ1-2 and V is TRBV12-3 or TRBV12-4; D not certain. V was clipped by 1 base and J by 5 bases, with 11 bases between them. This CDR3 has 14 amino acids. Written as DNA, the CDR3 is TGTGCCAGCAGTTTAGAGTACGGCCCATATGGCTACACCTTC. Translated: CASSLEYGPYGYTF.

In this sample, this clonotype is hyperexpanded (1% or more). The chain links TRBV12-3 or TRBV12-4 to TRBJ1-2; D is unresolved. This CDR3 spans 11 amino acids. V lost 6 bases and J 13 bases, leaving 15 bases between the germline ends. Written as DNA, the CDR3 is TGTGCCAGCAGCTTGGGTATCGGTTCCACCTTC. It translates to CASSLGIGSTF.

By share, this clonotype counts as large. The chain employs TRBV12-3 or TRBV12-4 and TRBJ1-2; no reliable D call. Trimming removed 2 bases from V and 8 bases from J, with 12 bases in between. The CDR3 totals 13 residues. CDR3 protein: CASSLSDHGGYTF. CDR3 DNA sequence: TGTGCCAGCAGTTTAAGTGACCACGGCGGCTACACCTTC.